The source of this TCR beta chain is a study of blood T cell repertoires in COVID-19. Source study methods: Nucleated cell counts were estimated from reference gene primer amplification. The data were produced by immunoSEQ multiplex PCR, yet TCRdb's version contains in-frame clones alone and is incomplete. The V and J calls and clone size are taken from that table; D and trimming were inferred from the DNA. The profile shows around 170,000 clones, approximately 81% of them singletons. Those enrolled, adults aged about 18 to 89 years, came from around 25 US areas. Recovery among Cohort 3 donors was established by two negative PCRs, clearance, or symptom resolution. Germline V gives CDR1 MNHEY, CDR2 SMNVEV (reference sequence). V lost 6 bases, J lost 3 bases, and 17 bases lay in between. The CDR3 has 15 amino acids.

The rearrangement uses TRBV27 and TRBJ1-1, with D perhaps TRBD1 (5 bases). What was sequenced was PBMCs or T cells enriched from blood (not recorded which). This TCR was recovered from a woman aged 45-59 years who had recovered from COVID-19. CDR3: CASSPLAGGYTEAFF. The CDR3 bases are TGTGCCAGCAGCCCACTAGCGGGGGGGTACACTGAAGCTTTCTTT.